Presented here are 3 T cell receptor beta chains from one specimen sequenced in a study of blood T cell repertoires in COVID-19. The protocol was immunoSEQ multiplex PCR, while the TCRdb copy is restricted to in-frame clones and leaves out a portion. There are around 62,000 clones in the sample; 85% to 95% occur only once, and roughly 2.7% lies in the top ten. Sequences were obtained from peripheral blood. Source of these receptors: a man between 65 and 85 years old with active COVID-19.

The gene calls are TRBV2 and TRBJ1-2; no clear D gene. The CDR3 extends over 12 amino acids. The germline V gene encodes CDR1 SNHLY and CDR2 FYNNEI. Trimming stripped 7 bases from V and 3 bases from J, with 9 bases between. The CDR3: CASTGSYYGYTF. CDR3 DNA sequence: TGTGCCAGCACTGGCTCGTACTATGGCTACACCTTC.

V gene TRBV4-2 combines with J gene TRBJ2-1; D call uncertain. Trimming took 1 base from V and 5 from J, leaving 12 bases between them. Germline assignment: CDR1 LGHNA and CDR2 YNFKEQ. The CDR3 is 15 residues long. The CDR3 nucleotides read TGTGCCAGCAGCCAAGTTTATAGTCTCCACAATGAGCAGTTCTTC. This gives the protein CASSQVYSLHNEQFF.

With regard to this clone: An end of the junction differs from the germline gene, which may be a read error. V gene TRBV12-3 or TRBV12-4 combines with J gene TRBJ1-5; TRBD1 matches 10 bases. This CDR3 contains 13 residues. For the CDR3, the DNA is TGTGCCAACAGTGGACAGGGGGATCAGCCCCAGCATTTT. Protein product: CANSGQGDQPQHF.